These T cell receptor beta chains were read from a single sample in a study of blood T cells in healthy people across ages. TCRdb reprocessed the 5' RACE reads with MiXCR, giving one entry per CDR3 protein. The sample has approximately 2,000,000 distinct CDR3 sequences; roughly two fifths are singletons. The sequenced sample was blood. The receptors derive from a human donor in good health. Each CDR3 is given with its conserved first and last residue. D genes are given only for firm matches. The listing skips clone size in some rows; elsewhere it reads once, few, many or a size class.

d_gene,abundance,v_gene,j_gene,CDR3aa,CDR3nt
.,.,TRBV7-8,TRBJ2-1,CASSLATNLQFF,TGTGCCAGCAGCTTAGCGACAAACTTGCAGTTCTTC
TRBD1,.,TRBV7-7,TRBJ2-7,CASSLSMGPTGSHEQYF,TGTGCCAGCAGCTTATCTATGGGTCCGACAGGGAGCCACGAGCAGTACTTC
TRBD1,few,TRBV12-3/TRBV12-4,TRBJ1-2,CASRRTGFMDGYTF,TGTGCCAGCAGGCGGACAGGATTTATGGATGGCTACACCTTC
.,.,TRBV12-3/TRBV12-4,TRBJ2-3,CASSLTDLADTQYF,TGTGCCAGCAGTTTAACGGACTTGGCAGATACGCAGTATTTT
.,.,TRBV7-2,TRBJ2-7,CASSLQVVYEQYF,TGTGCCAGCAGCTTACAAGTGGTCTACGAGCAGTACTTC
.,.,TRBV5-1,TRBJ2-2,CASSLAASSTGELFF,TGCGCCAGCAGCTTGGCCGCGAGTAGCACCGGGGAGCTGTTTTTT
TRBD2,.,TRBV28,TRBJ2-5,CASKERGAHETQYF,TGTGCCAGCAAAGAGCGGGGGGCTCACGAGACCCAGTACTTC
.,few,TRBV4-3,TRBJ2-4,CASSPVVGYIQYF,TGCGCCAGCAGCCCAGTCGTGGGTTACATTCAGTACTTC
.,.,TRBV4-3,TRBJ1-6,CASSQEKGSNSPLHF,TGCGCCAGCAGCCAAGAAAAGGGGTCGAATTCACCCCTCCACTTT
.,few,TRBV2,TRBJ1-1,CASSEGTAFTEAFF,TGTGCCAGCAGTGAAGGGACAGCCTTCACTGAAGCTTTCTTT
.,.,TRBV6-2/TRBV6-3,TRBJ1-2,CATYSGDGYTF,TGTGCCACCTACAGCGGGGATGGCTACACCTTC
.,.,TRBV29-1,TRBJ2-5,CSVDLGTDQETQYF,TGCAGCGTTGATCTGGGGACGGATCAAGAGACCCAGTACTTC
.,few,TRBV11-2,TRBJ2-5,CASSLDPWTKETQYF,TGTGCCAGCAGCTTAGACCCCTGGACAAAAGAGACCCAGTACTTC
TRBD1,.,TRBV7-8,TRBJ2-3,CASGQDRGLLDTQYF,TGTGCCAGCGGACAAGACAGGGGGCTTTTGGATACGCAGTATTTT
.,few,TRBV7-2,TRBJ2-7,CASSLGGAPWEQYF,TGTGCCAGCAGCTTAGGGGGGGCCCCATGGGAGCAGTACTTC
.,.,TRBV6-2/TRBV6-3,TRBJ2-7,CASTMTGDYEQYF,TGTGCCAGCACTATGACCGGAGACTACGAGCAGTACTTC
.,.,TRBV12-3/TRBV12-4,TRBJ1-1,CASRFDLNTEAFF,TGTGCCAGCAGATTCGACCTGAACACTGAAGCTTTCTTT
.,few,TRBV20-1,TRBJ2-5,CSGSGQGGWSETQYF,TGCAGTGGTTCTGGGCAGGGGGGGTGGTCGGAGACCCAGTACTTC
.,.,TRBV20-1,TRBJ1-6,CSANRGRNSPLHF,TGCAGTGCTAATCGGGGTAGGAATTCACCCCTCCACTTT
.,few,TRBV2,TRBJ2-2,CASSLDTHTGELFF,TGTGCCAGCAGTTTGGACACCCACACCGGGGAGCTGTTTTTT
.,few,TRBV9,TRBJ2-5,CASSVGGRAGETQYF,TGTGCCAGCAGCGTAGGAGGCAGAGCTGGGGAGACCCAGTACTTC
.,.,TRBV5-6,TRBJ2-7,CASTEVTRRCEQYF,TGTGCCAGCACCGAGGTGACGAGGCGTTGCGAGCAGTACTTC
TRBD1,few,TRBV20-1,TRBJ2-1,CSVRGPPRQGEQFF,TGCAGTGTTAGGGGACCGCCCAGACAGGGGGAGCAGTTCTTC
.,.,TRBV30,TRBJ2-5,CAWSSRVASETQYF,TGTGCCTGGAGCTCTAGGGTGGCTTCAGAGACCCAGTACTTC
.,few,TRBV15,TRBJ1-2,CATSRGWAGYGYTF,TGTGCCACCAGCAGAGGGTGGGCAGGGTATGGCTACACCTTC
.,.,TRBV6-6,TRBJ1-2,CASSHPGSYGYTF,TGTGCCAGCAGCCACCCGGGATCGTATGGCTACACCTTC
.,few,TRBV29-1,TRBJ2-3,CSVWIADTQYF,TGCAGCGTTTGGATCGCAGATACGCAGTATTTT
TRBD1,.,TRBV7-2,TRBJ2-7,CASSTRTGDYEQYF,TGTGCCAGCAGCACTAGGACAGGGGATTACGAGCAGTACTTC
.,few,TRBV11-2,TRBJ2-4,CASSLNGGPPPLAKNIQYF,TGTGCCAGCAGCTTAAACGGGGGGCCGCCCCCACTAGCCAAAAACATTCAGTACTTC
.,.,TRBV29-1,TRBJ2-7,CSVGQSGPYEQYF,TGCAGCGTAGGACAGTCCGGGCCCTACGAGCAGTACTTC
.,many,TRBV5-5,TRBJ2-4,CASSFGVAPPFPKNIQYF,TGTGCCAGCAGCTTTGGGGTCGCCCCCCCGTTTCCCAAAAACATTCAGTACTTC
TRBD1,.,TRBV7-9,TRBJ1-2,CASSDRLYGYTF,TGTGCCAGCTCGGACAGGCTCTATGGCTACACCTTC
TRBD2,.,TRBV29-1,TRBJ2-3,CSVGPGGGPDTQYF,TGCAGCGTTGGGCCGGGCGGGGGACCAGATACGCAGTATTTT
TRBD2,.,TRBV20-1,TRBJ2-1,CSANSRGVANEQFF,TGCAGTGCTAACTCTCGGGGGGTGGCCAATGAGCAGTTCTTC
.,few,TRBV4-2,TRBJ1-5,CASSQVAREEQPQHF,TGTGCCAGCAGCCAGGTGGCAAGGGAGGAACAGCCCCAGCATTTT
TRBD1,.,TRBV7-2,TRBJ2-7,CASSPFRTGLNYEQYF,TGTGCCAGCAGCCCATTCCGGACAGGGTTAAACTACGAGCAGTACTTC
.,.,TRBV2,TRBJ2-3,CASSALKQKVTQYF,TGTGCCAGCAGTGCCCTAAAACAGAAAGTGACCCAGTATTTT
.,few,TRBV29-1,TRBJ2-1,CSVDRADSYNEQFF,TGCAGCGTTGATCGGGCAGACTCCTACAATGAGCAGTTCTTC
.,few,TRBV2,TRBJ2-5,CASSQEWGKETQYF,TGTGCCAGCAGTCAGGAGTGGGGTAAAGAGACCCAGTACTTC
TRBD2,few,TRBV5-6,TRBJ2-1,CASSLALAASSYNEQFF,TGTGCCAGCAGCTTGGCCCTAGCGGCTAGCTCCTACAATGAGCAGTTCTTC
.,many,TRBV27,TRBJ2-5,CASRPTRRSPETQYF,TGTGCCAGCAGGCCGACTAGGCGTTCACCAGAGACCCAGTACTTC
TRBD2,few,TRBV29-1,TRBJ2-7,CSVVKSAGLYEQYF,TGCAGCGTTGTAAAGTCAGCGGGGCTGTACGAGCAGTACTTC
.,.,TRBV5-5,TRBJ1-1,CANRKLLNTGAFF,TGTGCCAACAGAAAACTCCTGAACACTGGAGCTTTCTTT
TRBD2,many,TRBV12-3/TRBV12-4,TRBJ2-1,CASTSGFGGAPYNEQFF,TGTGCCAGCACCTCCGGGTTCGGGGGGGCCCCCTACAATGAGCAGTTCTTC
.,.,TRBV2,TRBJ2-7,CASSEQTYEQYF,TGTGCCAGCAGTGAACAGACGTACGAGCAGTACTTC
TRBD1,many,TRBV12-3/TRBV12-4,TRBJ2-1,CASSPGGGGYNEQFF,TGTGCCAGCAGTCCAGGGGGTGGGGGCTACAATGAGCAGTTCTTC
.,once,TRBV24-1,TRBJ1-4,CATSDGQFDKLFF,TGTGCCACCAGTGATGGACAGTTTGACAAACTGTTTTTT
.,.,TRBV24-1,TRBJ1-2,CATSDSGTDYGYTF,TGTGCCACCAGTGATTCAGGGACTGACTATGGCTACACTTTC
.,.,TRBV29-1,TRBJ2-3,CSVLGQSTDTQYF,TGCAGCGTCCTGGGGCAGAGCACAGATACGCAGTATTTT
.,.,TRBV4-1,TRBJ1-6,CASSQVTQHSPLHF,TGCGCCAGCAGCCAAGTAACACAGCATTCACCCCTCCACTTT
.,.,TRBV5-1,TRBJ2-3,CASSLEGQDTQYF,TGCGCCAGCAGCTTGGAGGGTCAGGATACGCAGTATTTT
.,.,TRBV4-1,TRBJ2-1,CASSPRGRGGVFDEQFF,TGCGCCAGCAGCCCCCGGGGTAGGGGGGGCGTTTTTGATGAGCAGTTCTTC
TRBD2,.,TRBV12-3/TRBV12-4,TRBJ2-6,CASSSPLAGGNSGANVLTF,TGTGCCAGCAGCTCACCCCTAGCGGGGGGAAACTCTGGGGCCAACGTCCTGACTTTC
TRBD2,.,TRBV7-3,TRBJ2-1,CASETSGGDNGQFF,TGTGCCAGCGAGACTAGCGGGGGGGACAATGGGCAGTTCTTC
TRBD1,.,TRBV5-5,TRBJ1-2,CASSLVRGHRNYGYTF,TGTGCCAGCAGCTTGGTTAGGGGGCACAGAAACTATGGCTACACCTTC